This is a list of T cell receptor beta chains from one sample in a study of cytomegalovirus exposure and HLA in healthy donors. Clones were sequenced by immunoSEQ multiplex PCR, and TCRdb holds only the in-frame ones, with some missing. Counted here are roughly 80,000 clones, 72% occurring once; the ten biggest clones make up roughly 4.5%. The specimen was PBMCs. All receptors come from a man in his 60s in good health and CMV-seropositive. Each CDR3 is given with its conserved first and last residue. The D gene is left open where the match is weak. Clone size appears in some rows only: once, few, many, or a class for an expanded clone.

D gene	J gene	clone size	V gene	CDR3 protein	CDR3 DNA
NA	TRBJ1-5	NA	TRBV6-1	CASSESRNQPQHF	TGTGCCAGCAGTGAATCGAGGAATCAGCCCCAGCATTTT
NA	TRBJ1-2	NA	TRBV5-1	CASREQAANYGYTF	TGCGCCAGCAGGGAACAGGCAGCTAACTATGGCTACACCTTC
NA	TRBJ1-2	NA	TRBV19	CASSIGGNYGYTF	TGTGCCAGTAGTATAGGAGGGAACTATGGCTACACCTTC
NA	TRBJ1-2	once	TRBV7-2	CASSLDLATGYTF	TGTGCCAGCAGCTTAGACCTTGCTACTGGCTACACCTTC
NA	TRBJ2-7	NA	TRBV30	CAWRDRSYEQYF	TGTGCCTGGAGAGACAGGTCCTACGAGCAGTACTTC
TRBD2	TRBJ2-7	NA	TRBV27	CASTSGGGPPGEQYF	TGTGCCAGCACCTCCGGGGGGGGCCCCCCGGGCGAGCAGTACTTC
NA	TRBJ2-1	NA	TRBV10-1	CASSGQTYNEQFF	TGCGCCAGCAGTGGACAGACCTACAATGAGCAGTTCTTC
NA	TRBJ2-7	NA	TRBV5-4	CASSESGRYEQYF	TGTGCCAGCTCGGAATCAGGGAGGTACGAGCAGTACTTC
TRBD1	TRBJ2-7	NA	TRBV4-1	CASSPGQGLSSYEQYF	TGCGCCAGCAGTCCCGGACAGGGCCTATCATCCTACGAGCAGTACTTC
TRBD1	TRBJ1-4	few	TRBV9	CASSASTGIWTNEKLFF	TGTGCCAGCAGCGCGTCGACAGGGATTTGGACTAATGAAAAACTGTTTTTT
NA	TRBJ1-5	NA	TRBV7-2	CASSLQGSYNQPQHF	TGTGCCAGCAGCTTACAGGGGTCTTACAATCAGCCCCAGCATTTT
TRBD1	TRBJ2-7	NA	TRBV28	CASTSLGTGSYEQYF	TGTGCCAGCACCTCATTAGGGACAGGGAGCTACGAGCAGTACTTC
TRBD1	TRBJ1-2	NA	TRBV6-5	CASSYRGPSGYTF	TGTGCCAGCAGTTACAGGGGGCCTAGTGGCTACACCTTC
NA	TRBJ2-1	NA	TRBV27	CASSLMGSGNEQFF	TGTGCCAGCAGTTTAATGGGGTCAGGGAATGAGCAGTTCTTC
TRBD1	TRBJ1-1	few	TRBV2	CASTGQGSEAFF	TGTGCCAGCACCGGACAGGGGTCTGAAGCTTTCTTT
TRBD2	TRBJ2-3	NA	TRBV9	CASSFSGRTGGIRDTQYF	TGTGCCAGCAGTTTTAGCGGGAGGACCGGTGGTATAAGGGATACGCAGTATTTT
NA	TRBJ1-4	few	TRBV5-4	CASSLMTTGWEKLFF	TGTGCCAGCAGCTTGATGACGACAGGTTGGGAAAAACTGTTTTTT
NA	TRBJ1-5	few	TRBV7-8	CASSLRDIRDSNQPQHF	TGTGCCAGCAGCTTACGGGACATCCGCGATAGCAATCAGCCCCAGCATTTT
NA	TRBJ1-5	NA	TRBV2	CASRKTLVMSNQPQHF	TGTGCCAGCAGGAAGACACTAGTTATGAGCAATCAGCCCCAGCATTTT
NA	TRBJ2-5	NA	TRBV30	CAWKASYRGLRETQYF	TGTGCCTGGAAGGCTTCGTATAGGGGGTTGAGGGAGACCCAGTACTTC
NA	TRBJ2-3	NA	TRBV5-1	CASSFSEGSDTQYF	TGCGCCAGCAGCTTTAGCGAGGGATCAGATACGCAGTATTTT
NA	TRBJ2-7	NA	TRBV6-5	CASSYSRSYEQYF	TGTGCCAGCAGTTACTCTCGGTCCTACGAGCAGTACTTC
TRBD1	TRBJ1-3	NA	TRBV11-3	CASSSRDRGDNTIYF	TGTGCCAGCAGCTCCAGGGACAGGGGTGACAACACCATATATTTT